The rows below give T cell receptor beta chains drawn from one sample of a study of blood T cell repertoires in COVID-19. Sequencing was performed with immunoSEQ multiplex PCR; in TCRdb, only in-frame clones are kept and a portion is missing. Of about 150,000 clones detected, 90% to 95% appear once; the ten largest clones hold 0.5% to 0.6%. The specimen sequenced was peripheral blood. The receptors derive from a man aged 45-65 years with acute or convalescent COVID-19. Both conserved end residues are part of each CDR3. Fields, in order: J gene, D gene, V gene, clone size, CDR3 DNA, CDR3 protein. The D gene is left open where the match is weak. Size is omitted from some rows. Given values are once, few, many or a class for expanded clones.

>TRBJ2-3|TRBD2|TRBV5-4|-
TGTGCCAGCAGCGATCCCCGGGGGGACCGCACAGATACGCAGTATTTT
CASSDPRGDRTDTQYF
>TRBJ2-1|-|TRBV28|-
TGTGCCAGCAGTTTATTCGGGTCCGGGTACAATGAGCAGTTCTTC
CASSLFGSGYNEQFF
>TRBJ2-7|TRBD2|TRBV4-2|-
TGTGCCAGCAGCCAAGCCCTAGCGGGAAACGAGCAGTACTTC
CASSQALAGNEQYF
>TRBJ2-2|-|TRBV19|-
TGTGCCAGTAACGGGGCCGGGGAGCTGTTTTTT
CASNGAGELFF
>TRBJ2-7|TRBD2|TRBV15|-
TGTGCCACCAGCAGGGATGGGACTAGGGACTCCTACGAGCAGTACTTC
CATSRDGTRDSYEQYF
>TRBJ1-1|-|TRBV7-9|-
TGTGCCAGCACCCAAAGCTCGGGCAGGGCACACGTTCGGGCTTTCTTT
CASTQSSGRAHVRAFF
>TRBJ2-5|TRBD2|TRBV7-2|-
TGTGCCAGCAGCTTGGAGGGACTAGCGGGGGGTCGTAGAGAGACCCAGTACTTC
CASSLEGLAGGRRETQYF
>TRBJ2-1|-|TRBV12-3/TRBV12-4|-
TGTGCCAGCAGTTTAACAGACAATGAGCAGTTCTTC
CASSLTDNEQFF
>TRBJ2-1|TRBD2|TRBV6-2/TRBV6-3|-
TGTGCCAGCAGTCAGACTAGCGGACTGGGGTTCTTC
CASSQTSGLGFF
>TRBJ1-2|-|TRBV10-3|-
TGTGCCATCAGTGACCCAGGGAAGGTTGGTGGCTACACCTTC
CAISDPGKVGGYTF
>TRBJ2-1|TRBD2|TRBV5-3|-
TGTGCCAGAAGCTTACTAGCGGGGCAGGACAATGAGCAGTTCTTC
CARSLLAGQDNEQFF
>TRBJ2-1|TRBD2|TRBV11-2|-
TGTGCCAGCAGCTTAGCAACTAGCGGGCCACCGGTGGGATACAATGAGCAGTTCTTC
CASSLATSGPPVGYNEQFF
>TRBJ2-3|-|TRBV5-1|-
TGCGCCAGCAGCCCGTCGCCCGGGGGTTCAGATACGCAGTATTTT
CASSPSPGGSDTQYF
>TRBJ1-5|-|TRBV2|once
TGTGCCAGCCAAAGAACAGATAGTAAGCCCCAGCATTTT
CASQRTDSKPQHF
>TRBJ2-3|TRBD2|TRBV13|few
TGTGCCAGCAGCCCCGGGGGGACTAGGGGTTCGGGTACGCAGTATTTT
CASSPGGTRGSGTQYF